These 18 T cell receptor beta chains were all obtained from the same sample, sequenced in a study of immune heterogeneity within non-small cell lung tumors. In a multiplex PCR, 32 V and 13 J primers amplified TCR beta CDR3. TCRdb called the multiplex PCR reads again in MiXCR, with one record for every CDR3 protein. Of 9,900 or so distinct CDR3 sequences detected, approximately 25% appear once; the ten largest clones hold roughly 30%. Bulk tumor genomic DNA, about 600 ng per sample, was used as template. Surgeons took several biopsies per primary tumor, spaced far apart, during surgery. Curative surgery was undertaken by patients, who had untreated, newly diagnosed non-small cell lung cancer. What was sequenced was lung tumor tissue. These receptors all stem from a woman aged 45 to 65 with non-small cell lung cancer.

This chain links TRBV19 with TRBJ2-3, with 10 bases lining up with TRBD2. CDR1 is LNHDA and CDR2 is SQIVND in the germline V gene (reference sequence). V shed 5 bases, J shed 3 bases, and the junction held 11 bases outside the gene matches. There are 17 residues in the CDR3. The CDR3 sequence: CASSPTGLAETTDTQYF. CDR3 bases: TGTGCCAGTAGTCCGACAGGACTAGCGGAAACTACAGATACGCAGTATTTT.

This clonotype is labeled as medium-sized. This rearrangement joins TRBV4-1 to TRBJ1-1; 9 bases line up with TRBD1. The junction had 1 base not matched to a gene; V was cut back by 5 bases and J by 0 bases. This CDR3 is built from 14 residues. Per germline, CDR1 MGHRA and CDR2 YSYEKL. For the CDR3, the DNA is TGCGCCAGCAGCGGGGACAGGGTGAACACTGAAGCTTTCTTT. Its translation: CASSGDRVNTEAFF.

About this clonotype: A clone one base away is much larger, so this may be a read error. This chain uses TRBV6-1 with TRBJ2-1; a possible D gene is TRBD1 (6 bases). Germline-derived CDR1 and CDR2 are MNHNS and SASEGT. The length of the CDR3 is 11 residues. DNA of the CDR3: TGTGCCACCGGACAGTACAATGAGGAGTTCTTC. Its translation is CATGQYNEEFF.

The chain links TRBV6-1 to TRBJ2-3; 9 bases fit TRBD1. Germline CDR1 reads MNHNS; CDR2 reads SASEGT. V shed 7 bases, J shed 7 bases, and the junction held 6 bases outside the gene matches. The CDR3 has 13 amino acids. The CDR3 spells CASKDRGRNTQYF. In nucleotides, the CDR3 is TGTGCCAGCAAGGACAGGGGTAGAAATACGCAGTATTTT.

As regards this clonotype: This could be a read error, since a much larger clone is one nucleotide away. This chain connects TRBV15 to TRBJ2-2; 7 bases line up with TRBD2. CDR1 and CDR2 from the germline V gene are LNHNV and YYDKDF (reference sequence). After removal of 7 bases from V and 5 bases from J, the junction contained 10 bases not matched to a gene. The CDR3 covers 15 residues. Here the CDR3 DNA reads TGTGCCACCACCGCTAGCGGAGAGTATACCGGGGAGCTGTTTTTT. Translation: CATTASGEYTGELFF.

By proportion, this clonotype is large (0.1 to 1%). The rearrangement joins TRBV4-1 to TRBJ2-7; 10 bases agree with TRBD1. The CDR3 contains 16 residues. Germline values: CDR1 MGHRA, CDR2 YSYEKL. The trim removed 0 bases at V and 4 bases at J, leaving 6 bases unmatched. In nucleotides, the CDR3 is TGCGCCAGCAGCCAAGATCCTGGGGGACAGGGGTACGAGCAGTACTTC. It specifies CASSQDPGGQGYEQYF.

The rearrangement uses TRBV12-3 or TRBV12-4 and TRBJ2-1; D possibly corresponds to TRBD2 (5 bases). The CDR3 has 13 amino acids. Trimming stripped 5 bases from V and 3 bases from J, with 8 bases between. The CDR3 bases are TGTGCCAGCAGTCTCCGGGACTACAATGAGCAGTTCTTC. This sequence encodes CASSLRDYNEQFF.

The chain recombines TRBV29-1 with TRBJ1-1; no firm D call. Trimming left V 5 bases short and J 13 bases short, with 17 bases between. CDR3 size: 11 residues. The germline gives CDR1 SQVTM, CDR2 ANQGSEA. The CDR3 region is CSVNSGRLVFF. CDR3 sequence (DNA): TGCAGCGTTAACTCCGGGCGTCTCGTTTTCTTT.

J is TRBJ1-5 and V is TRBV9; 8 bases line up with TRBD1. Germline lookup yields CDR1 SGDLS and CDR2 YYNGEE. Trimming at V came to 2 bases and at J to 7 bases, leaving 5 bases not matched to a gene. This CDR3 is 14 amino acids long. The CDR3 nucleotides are TGTGCCAGCAGCGTCGGACAGGGAACGCAGCCCCAGCATTTT. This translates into CASSVGQGTQPQHF.

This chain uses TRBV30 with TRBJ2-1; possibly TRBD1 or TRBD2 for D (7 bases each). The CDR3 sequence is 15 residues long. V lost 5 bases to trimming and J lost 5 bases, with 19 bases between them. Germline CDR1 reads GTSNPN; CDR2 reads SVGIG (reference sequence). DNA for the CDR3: TGTGCCTGGTGGGAGGAGCGGGACAGTAACAATGAGCAGTTCTTC. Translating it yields CAWWEERDSNNEQFF.

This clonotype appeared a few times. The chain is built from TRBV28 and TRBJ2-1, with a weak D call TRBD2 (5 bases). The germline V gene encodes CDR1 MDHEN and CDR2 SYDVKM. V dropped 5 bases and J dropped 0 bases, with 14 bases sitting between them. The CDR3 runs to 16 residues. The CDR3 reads CASSARRKSSYNEQFF. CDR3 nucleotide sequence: TGTGCCAGCAGTGCCCGGAGGAAGAGCTCCTACAATGAGCAGTTCTTC. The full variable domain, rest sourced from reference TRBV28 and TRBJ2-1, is DVKVTQSSRYLVKRTGEKVFLECVQDMDHENMFWYRQDPGLGLRLIYFSYDVKMKEKGDIPEGYSVSREKKERFSLILESASTNQTSMYLCASSARRKSSYNEQFFGPGTRLTVL.

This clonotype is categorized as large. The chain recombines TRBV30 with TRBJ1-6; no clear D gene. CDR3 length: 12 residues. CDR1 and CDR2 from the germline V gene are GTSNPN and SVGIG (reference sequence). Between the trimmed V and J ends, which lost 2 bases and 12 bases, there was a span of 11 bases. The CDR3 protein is CAWSPGSGPLHF. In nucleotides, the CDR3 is TGTGCCTGGAGTCCAGGCAGTGGACCCCTCCACTTT.

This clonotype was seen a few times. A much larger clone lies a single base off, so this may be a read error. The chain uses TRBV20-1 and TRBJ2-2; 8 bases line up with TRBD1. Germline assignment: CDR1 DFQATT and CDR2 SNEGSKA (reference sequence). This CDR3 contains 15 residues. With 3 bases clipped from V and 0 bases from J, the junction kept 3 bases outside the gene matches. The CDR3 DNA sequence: TGCAGTGCTAGCCGACAGGGGACGAACACCGGGGAGCTGTTTTTT. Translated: CSASRQGTNTGELFF.

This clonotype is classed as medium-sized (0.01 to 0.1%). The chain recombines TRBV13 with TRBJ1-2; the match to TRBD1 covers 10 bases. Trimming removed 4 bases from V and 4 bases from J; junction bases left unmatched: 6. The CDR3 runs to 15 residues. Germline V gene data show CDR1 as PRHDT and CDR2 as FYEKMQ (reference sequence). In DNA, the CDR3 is TGTGCCAGCAGCTCCGGGACAGGGGTTATCTATGGCTACACCTTC. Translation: CASSSGTGVIYGYTF.

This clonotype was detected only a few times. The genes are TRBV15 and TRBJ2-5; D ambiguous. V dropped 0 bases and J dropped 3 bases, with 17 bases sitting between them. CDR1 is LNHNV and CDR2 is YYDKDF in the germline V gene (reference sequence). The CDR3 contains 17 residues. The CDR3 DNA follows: TGTGCCACCAGCAGAGATTCTGGTCCCCTCCCGGAAGAGACCCAGTACTTC. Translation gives CATSRDSGPLPEETQYF.

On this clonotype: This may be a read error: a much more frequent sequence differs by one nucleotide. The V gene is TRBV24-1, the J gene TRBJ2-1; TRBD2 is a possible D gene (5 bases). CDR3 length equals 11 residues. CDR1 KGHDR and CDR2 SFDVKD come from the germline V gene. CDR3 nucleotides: TGTGTCACCGGGATGTACAATGAGCAGTTCTTC. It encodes CVTGMYNEQFF.

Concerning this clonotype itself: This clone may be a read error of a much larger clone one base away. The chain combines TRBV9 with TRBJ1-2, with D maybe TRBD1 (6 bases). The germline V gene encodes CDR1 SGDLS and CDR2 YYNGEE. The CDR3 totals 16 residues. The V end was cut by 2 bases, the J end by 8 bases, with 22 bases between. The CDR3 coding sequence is TGTGCCAGCAGCGTTCCCCGGACAGCCGGGCCCAACGGCTACACCTTC. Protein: CASSVPRTAGPNGYTF.

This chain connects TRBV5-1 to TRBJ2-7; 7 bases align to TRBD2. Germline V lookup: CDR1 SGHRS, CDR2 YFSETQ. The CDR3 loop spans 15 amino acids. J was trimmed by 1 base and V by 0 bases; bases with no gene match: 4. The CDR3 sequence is CASSLGGSVSYEQYF. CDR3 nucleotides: TGCGCCAGCAGCTTGGGCGGGAGCGTTTCCTACGAGCAGTACTTC.